This T cell receptor (beta chain) came from a study of vaccination effects on CD4 cells after COVID-19. Overall study results and limits: The vaccine-induced clones of healthy vaccinees included only 1 of 255 that cross-reacted with common cold coronaviruses. Early post-infection timepoints were missing from the study, which also had few convalescent patients.

This CDR3 comprises 14 residues. V shed 4 bases and J shed 6 bases, with 17 bases lying between them. Germline V gene lookup returns CDR1 SGHNT and CDR2 YYREEE (reference sequence). TCRdb's table, derived via immunoSEQ multiplex PCR, lists solely in-frame clones and lacks some. The data contain about 37,000 clones, about 69% of them seen just once; the ten biggest clones take up about 15%. Points on this clone: Its antigen is as yet unknown.

Expansion of antigen-specific CD4+ T cells with viral peptide pools was carried out by the ViraFEST assay before sequencing. Cells that had been cultured for less than eleven days were the source of isolated CD4+ T cells. The healthy vaccine recipients, who had no prior SARS-CoV-2 infection, showed negative nucleocapsid antibodies. Cultures used roughly 2.2 million PBMC per well, approximately 9.5 IU/ml IL-2 and about 10 ug/ml peptides. Half-medium exchanges with IL-2 medium took place on days 3 and 7. V usage is TRBV5-4 and J usage is TRBJ2-7, with TRBD1 as a possible D gene (6 bases). This material consisted of CD4+ T cells from PBMCs cultured with HCoV-OC43 spike peptides, taken before COVID-19 vaccination. Subset indicated: HCoV-OC43 spike overlapping peptide pool stimulation. The sequence derives from a human donor who received a COVID-19 vaccine. CDR3 DNA: TGTGCCAGCAGCCCAGGGGAAGTCTGGGGCGAGCAGTACTTC. This sequence encodes CASSPGEVWGEQYF.